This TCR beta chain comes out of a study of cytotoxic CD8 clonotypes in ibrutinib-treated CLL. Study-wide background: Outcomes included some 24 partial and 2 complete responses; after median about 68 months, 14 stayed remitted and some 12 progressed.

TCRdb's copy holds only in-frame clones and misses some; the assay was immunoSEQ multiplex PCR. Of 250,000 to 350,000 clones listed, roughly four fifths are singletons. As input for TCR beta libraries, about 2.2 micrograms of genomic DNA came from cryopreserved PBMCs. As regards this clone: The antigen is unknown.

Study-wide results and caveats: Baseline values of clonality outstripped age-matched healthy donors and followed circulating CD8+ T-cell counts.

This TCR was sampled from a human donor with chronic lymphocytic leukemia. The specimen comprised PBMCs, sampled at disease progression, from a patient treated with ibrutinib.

CDR3: CASSLGQEVLGTEAFF. The CDR3 bases are TGTGCCAGCAGCCTGGGACAGGAGGTTCTGGGCACTGAAGCTTTCTTT. The chain has TRBV4-2 and TRBJ1-1; 8 bases are shared with TRBD1. Germline V gene data show CDR1 as LGHNA and CDR2 as YNFKEQ. This CDR3 contains 16 residues. After removal of 4 bases from V and 4 bases from J, the junction contained 11 bases not matched to a gene.